The 17 T cell receptor beta chains given below trace back to one sample, sequenced in a study of cytomegalovirus exposure and HLA in healthy donors. PCR employed 60 Vbeta and 13 Jbeta primers. Sequenced by immunoSEQ multiplex PCR; TCRdb stores in-frame clones only, minus some. The sample lists around 180,000 clones, about 78% seen once, with about 2.4% in the top ten. The sample taken for sequencing was PBMCs. Receptor source: a man in his sixties in good health and CMV-seronegative.

The gene calls are TRBV5-1 and TRBJ2-5, with D tentatively TRBD2 (5 bases). The germline gives CDR1 SGHRS, CDR2 YFSETQ. Deletions cut 0 bases from V and 3 bases from J, with 6 bases between. The CDR3 totals 13 residues. CDR3 DNA: TGCGCCAGCAGCTTGGCGGGGAAAGAGACCCAGTACTTC. Protein sequence: CASSLAGKETQYF.

The V call is TRBV7-8, the J call TRBJ1-2; 7 bases align to TRBD1. This CDR3 region has 15 residues. V dropped 5 bases and J dropped 3; count of bases not matched to a gene: 9. Germline V gene sequence: CDR1 SGHVS, CDR2 FQNEAQ. The CDR3 spells CASSPGTATHYGYTF. In nucleotides, the CDR3 is TGTGCCAGCAGCCCAGGGACAGCCACACACTATGGCTACACCTTC.

As to this clone: Germline and junction disagree at one end, which may indicate a read error. The chain links TRBV13 to TRBJ1-5; D is possibly TRBD1 (6 bases). The CDR3 covers 14 residues. Germline CDR1 and CDR2: PRHDT and FYEKMQ (reference sequence). The CDR3 sequence: CASSLGQGGEPQNF. For the CDR3, the DNA is TGTGCCAGCAGCTTAGGACAGGGAGGGGAGCCCCAGAATTTT.

This chain joins TRBV30 and TRBJ1-3; tentatively, D is TRBD1 (6 bases). CDR1 is GTSNPN, CDR2 SVGIG, per germline (reference sequence). This CDR3 contains 16 residues. The ends were cut back, 0 bases at V and 3 bases at J, with 15 bases in the middle. CDR3 in amino acids: CAWSVLRGMGGNTIYF. The CDR3 region has the DNA TGTGCCTGGAGTGTACTCAGGGGAATGGGTGGAAACACCATATATTTT.

The chain joins TRBV9 to TRBJ1-2, with D tentatively TRBD1 (5 bases). Trimming stripped 3 bases from V and 4 bases from J, with 19 bases between. The CDR3 runs 16 residues. Germline CDR1 is SGDLS and CDR2 is YYNGEE. The CDR3 region is CASSASVPGLIYGYTF. The CDR3 DNA is TGTGCCAGCAGCGCTAGTGTTCCGGGACTCATCTATGGCTACACCTTC. Complete variable domain (other parts from reference TRBV9 and TRBJ1-2): DSGVTQTPKHLITATGQRVTLRCSPRSGDLSVYWYQQSLDQGLQFLIQYYNGEERAKGNILERFSAQQFPDLHSELNLSSLELGDSALYFCASSASVPGLIYGYTFGSGTRLTVV.

This clone showed up just once. The V and J genes are TRBV18 and TRBJ2-2, with D maybe TRBD1 (7 bases). V lost 8 bases and J 4 bases, leaving 23 bases between the germline ends. The germline V gene encodes CDR1 KGHSH and CDR2 LQKENI. This CDR3 contains 17 residues. The CDR3 protein is CASPRGVMDVVTGELFF. The CDR3 bases are TGTGCCAGCCCCAGGGGGGTCATGGACGTGGTCACCGGGGAGCTGTTTTTT.

CDR3 protein: CASSTLAGGDGETQYF. The DNA for the CDR3 is TGTGCCAGCAGCACCCTAGCGGGAGGGGACGGAGAGACCCAGTACTTC. The gene calls are TRBV7-9 and TRBJ2-5, with 12 bases fitting TRBD2. The CDR3 is made up of 16 amino acids. The junction had 8 bases not matched to a gene; V was cut back by 5 bases and J by 4 bases. Germline CDR1 SEHNR, CDR2 FQNEAQ (reference sequence).

This clone was seen a few times. The chain employs TRBV2 and TRBJ2-7, with D maybe TRBD1 (6 bases). CDR3 length: 13 amino acids. CDR1 is SNHLY, CDR2 FYNNEI, per germline. The V and J ends lost 6 bases and 3 bases respectively, with 12 bases between them. The CDR3 reads CASRAGQYYEQYF. The CDR3 DNA sequence: TGTGCCAGCAGGGCAGGACAGTACTACGAGCAGTACTTC.

The rearrangement joins TRBV10-1 to TRBJ2-5, with 7 bases lining up with TRBD2. Germline assignment: CDR1 WNHNN and CDR2 SYGVQD (reference sequence). Trimming removed 0 bases from V and 7 bases from J; junction bases left unmatched: 5. The CDR3 loop spans 14 amino acids. CDR3 residues: CASSESGIAGTQYF. CDR3 DNA sequence: TGCGCCAGCAGTGAGTCGGGGATAGCGGGGACCCAGTACTTC.

J is TRBJ2-5 and V is TRBV5-6; 13 positions match TRBD2. The CDR3 spans 19 residues. Germline CDR1 is SGHDT and CDR2 is YYEEEE. V gave up 0 bases and J gave up 5 bases; unmatched junction bases: 13. CDR3 DNA: TGTGCCAGCAGCTTGGGACTTAGGACTAGCGGGGGTTCGGAGGAGACCCAGTACTTC. Protein product: CASSLGLRTSGGSEETQYF.

This clone was seen once. V is TRBV30 and J is TRBJ1-3; D possibly corresponds to TRBD1 (5 bases). The V end was cut by 0 bases, the J end by 1 base, with 19 bases between. This CDR3 has 18 amino acids. From germline, CDR1 is GTSNPN and CDR2 SVGIG (reference sequence). The CDR3, as DNA: TGTGCCTGGAGTGTACTCAGGGCCACCTCCACATCTGGAAACACCATATATTTT. It codes for CAWSVLRATSTSGNTIYF.

The chain combines TRBV14 with TRBJ2-3; 9 nucleotides align to TRBD2. The CDR3 length is 15 residues. V shed 2 bases and J 3 bases; nucleotides not matched to a gene: 3. Germline CDR1 is SGHDN and CDR2 is FVKESK. Here the CDR3 reads CASSQKTSGTDTQYF. CDR3 coding DNA: TGTGCCAGCAGCCAAAAGACTAGCGGAACAGATACGCAGTATTTT.

The chain recombines TRBV15 with TRBJ2-7, with 9 bases that match TRBD1. This CDR3 is built from 15 residues. Germline CDR1 LNHNV, CDR2 YYDKDF (reference sequence). V gave up 2 bases and J gave up 3 bases; unmatched junction bases: 5. CDR3 amino acids: CATSRRQGGDYEQYF. CDR3 coding DNA: TGTGCCACCAGCAGAAGACAGGGGGGCGACTACGAGCAGTACTTC. Supplemented by reference TRBV15 and TRBJ2-7, the full variable domain reads DAMVIQNPRYQVTQFGKPVTLSCSQTLNHNVMYWYQQKSSQAPKLLFHYYDKDFNNEADTPDNFQSRRPNTSFCFLDIRSPGLGDTAMYLCATSRRQGGDYEQYFGPGTRLTVT.

The rearrangement uses TRBV18 and TRBJ2-5; D gene unclear. From germline, CDR1 is KGHSH and CDR2 LQKENI. This CDR3 spans 13 amino acids. V lost 3 bases and J 4 bases, leaving 9 bases between the germline ends. This CDR3 reads CASSPGQRETQYF. Written as DNA, the CDR3 is TGTGCCAGCTCACCGGGCCAAAGAGAGACCCAGTACTTC.

The chain uses TRBV30 and TRBJ1-2, with D unresolved. The CDR3 loop spans 12 amino acids. The V end was cut by 2 bases, the J end by 7 bases, with 11 bases between. CDR1 is GTSNPN, CDR2 SVGIG, per germline (reference sequence). DNA of the CDR3: TGTGCCTGGAGTAGGGCAGAGGGTGGCTACACCTTC. It specifies CAWSRAEGGYTF.

The V and J genes are TRBV7-8 and TRBJ2-7; 9 nucleotides align to TRBD2. The ends lost 4 bases at V and 3 bases at J; junction bases unmatched: 4. The germline CDR1 and CDR2 sequences are SGHVS and FQNEAQ. This CDR3 is built from 14 residues. The chain's CDR3 is CASSSRTSVYEQYF. The DNA of the CDR3 is TGTGCCAGCAGCTCGCGGACTAGCGTCTACGAGCAGTACTTC.

The V gene is TRBV9, the J gene TRBJ2-7; a possible D gene is TRBD1 (5 bases). This CDR3 region has 15 residues. The germline gives CDR1 SGDLS, CDR2 YYNGEE. Trimming cost V 1 base and J 4 bases, with 15 bases left between them. The CDR3 region is CASSVFETELYEQYF. DNA of the CDR3: TGTGCCAGCAGCGTATTCGAGACAGAGTTATACGAGCAGTACTTC. The variable domain in full, completed from reference TRBV9 and TRBJ2-7, reads DSGVTQTPKHLITATGQRVTLRCSPRSGDLSVYWYQQSLDQGLQFLIQYYNGEERAKGNILERFSAQQFPDLHSELNLSSLELGDSALYFCASSVFETELYEQYFGPGTRLTVT.